The rows below give T cell receptor beta chains drawn from one sample of a study of T cells in Graves' hyperthyroidism and ophthalmopathy. TCRdb passed the multiplex PCR reads through MiXCR, listing each CDR3 protein once. The table records about 600,000 distinct CDR3 sequences, around 15% of them present only once. The sample taken for sequencing was blood. Receptors were obtained from a woman in her 40s with Graves' ophthalmopathy. The CDR3 runs from the conserved cysteine through the conserved F or W. The order of the fields is V gene, J gene, D gene, clone size, CDR3 length, CDR3 DNA, CDR3 protein. A D gene is named only where the DNA matches it firmly. Expanded clones get a size class; other rows say once, few or many, or leave the size out.

TRBV7-8	TRBJ1-2	TRBD1	many	15	TGTGCCAGCAGCCAAAGGGCCGGACAGGGTAAAAGCTACACCTTC	CASSQRAGQGKSYTF
TRBV6-1	TRBJ1-2	TRBD1	many	15	TGTGCCAGCAGTTACTACAGGGGTAACAGCTATGGCTACACCTTC	CASSYYRGNSYGYTF
TRBV7-8	TRBJ1-5	.	many	15	TGTGCCAGCAGCTTAGAACAGCATAGCAATCAGCCCCAGCATTTT	CASSLEQHSNQPQHF
TRBV18	TRBJ2-7	.	many	14	TGTGCCAGCTCACCCCCAAGGGGCTCCTACGAGCAGTACTTC	CASSPPRGSYEQYF
TRBV20-1	TRBJ1-4	TRBD1	few	13	TGCAGTGCACGGACAGGGGATAATGAAAAACTGTTTTTT	CSARTGDNEKLFF
TRBV9	TRBJ2-5	.	.	16	TGTGCCAGCAGCGTAGAGGAACAAGCGTGGCAAGAGACCCAGTACTTC	CASSVEEQAWQETQYF
TRBV18	TRBJ2-1	.	.	16	TGTGCCAGCTCACCAATGTTAGGGAGCTCCTACAATGAGCAGTTCTTC	CASSPMLGSSYNEQFF
TRBV3-1	TRBJ1-4	.	.	13	TGTGCCAGCAGCCAAGCCTATGCCGAAAAACTGTTTTTT	CASSQAYAEKLFF
TRBV3-1	TRBJ2-5	TRBD1	few	14	TGTGCCAGCAGCCAATCAGGGACAGTAGAGACCCAGTACTTC	CASSQSGTVETQYF
TRBV28	TRBJ1-1	TRBD1	.	13	TGTGCCAGCATGGGACAGGCGAACACTGAAGCTTTCTTT	CASMGQANTEAFF
TRBV6-1	TRBJ2-2	TRBD2	few	17	TGTGCCAGCAGTGGCCTAGCGGGAGGGCCGGACACCGGGGAGCTGTTTTTT	CASSGLAGGPDTGELFF
TRBV5-1	TRBJ1-2	.	.	17	TGCGCCAGCAGCGCTATCTCGGACAGCCTAGCTAACTATGGCTACACCTTC	CASSAISDSLANYGYTF
TRBV4-1	TRBJ2-1	TRBD1	few	16	TGCGCCAGCAGCCAAGAAGGGACAGGGCGTTACAATGAGCAGTTCTTC	CASSQEGTGRYNEQFF
TRBV5-1	TRBJ2-1	TRBD2	.	16	TGCGCCAGCAGTCGCACCGGGACTAGCGGGAGAAATGAGCAGTTCTTC	CASSRTGTSGRNEQFF
TRBV9	TRBJ2-2	.	few	13	TGTGCCAGCAGCGTAGTGGAAATCGGGGAGCTGTTTTTT	CASSVVEIGELFF
TRBV27	TRBJ1-1	.	.	15	TGTGCCAGCAGTACCAGCTTACCCTTGAACACTGAAGCTTTCTTT	CASSTSLPLNTEAFF
TRBV11-2	TRBJ1-3	.	many	14	TGTGCCAGCAGCTTAGATGGGCAGGGTACCAGTTTATATTTT	CASSLDGQGTSLYF
TRBV7-2	TRBJ2-1	.	few	13	TGTGCCAGCAGCTCCCAAGGAGACAGGTACCCGTTCTTC	CASSSQGDRYPFF
TRBV11-2	TRBJ1-1	.	many	14	TGTGCCAGCAGCTTAGACGGGGTTGGCACTGAAGCTTTCTTT	CASSLDGVGTEAFF
TRBV5-1	TRBJ1-2	TRBD1	.	16	TGCGCCAGCAGCCTTTCCGGACAGGCGACCAACTATGGCTACACCTTC	CASSLSGQATNYGYTF
TRBV4-1	TRBJ1-1	.	.	17	TGCGCCAGCAGCCCTTTCCCTCGCCGGGATCCGAACACTGAAGCTTTCTTT	CASSPFPRRDPNTEAFF
TRBV18	TRBJ2-1	.	many	13	TGTGCCAGCTCACCACAGGGGAGCGGCGAGCAGTTCTTC	CASSPQGSGEQFF
TRBV3-1	TRBJ2-1	.	.	13	TGTACCAGCAGCCCATCCCAGTACCGTGAGCAGTTCTTC	CTSSPSQYREQFF
TRBV2	TRBJ1-5	.	many	14	TGTGCCAGCAGCGCTACGGACAGCAATCAGCCCCAGCATTTT	CASSATDSNQPQHF
TRBV13	TRBJ2-7	TRBD2	.	15	TGTGCCAGCAGCTGCACTAGCGGGAGGAACTACGAGCAGTACTTC	CASSCTSGRNYEQYF
TRBV3-1	TRBJ2-1	.	many	15	TGTGCCAGCACCCCAAGGGTTAGTTTGGGCGTCGAGCAGTTCTTC	CASTPRVSLGVEQFF
TRBV7-8	TRBJ2-7	.	.	16	TGTACCAGCAGCTGGGGAGGGGGGTTGGCCCTCTACGAGCAGTACTTC	CTSSWGGGLALYEQYF
TRBV20-1	TRBJ1-1	TRBD1	many	14	TGCAGTGCGAGACCGGGACAGGGGTCTCATGAAGCTTTCTTT	CSARPGQGSHEAFF
TRBV5-8	TRBJ1-1	.	few	15	TGTGCCAGCAGCTTGTTGGGGCAGGGCTTAGGTGAAGCTTTCTTT	CASSLLGQGLGEAFF
TRBV5-1	TRBJ1-4	.	few	16	TGCGCCAGCAGCTTGGGAAGGACATCAACTAATGAAAAACTGTTTTTT	CASSLGRTSTNEKLFF
TRBV30	TRBJ2-5	.	many	12	TGTGCCTGGAGTGTAATATCCGAGACCCAGTACTTC	CAWSVISETQYF
TRBV6-2/TRBV6-3	TRBJ1-1	.	many	15	TGTGCCAGCAGTTACTCGATGACTGGGGATACTGAAGCTTTCTTT	CASSYSMTGDTEAFF
TRBV7-7	TRBJ2-5	.	.	13	TGTGCTAGCAGCCCGGACATGGAAGAGACCCAGTACTTC	CASSPDMEETQYF
TRBV29-1	TRBJ2-3	.	few	13	TGCAGCGTAAGGGGGAATGGCACAGATACGCAGTATTTT	CSVRGNGTDTQYF
TRBV7-8	TRBJ1-1	.	.	13	TGTGCCGGCAGCTTGGACAGGAACACTGAAGCTTTCTTT	CAGSLDRNTEAFF
TRBV20-1	TRBJ2-2	.	.	12	TGCAGTGCCCCCACAGGGATCGGGGAGCTGTTTTTT	CSAPTGIGELFF
TRBV5-4	TRBJ2-3	.	few	15	TGTGCCAGCAGCTTGGAGTGGGGCCTTCCCGATACGCAGTATTTT	CASSLEWGLPDTQYF
TRBV3-1	TRBJ1-3	TRBD1	many	15	TGTGCCAGCAGCCAAGCCGGGACAGGGAGAAACACCATATATTTT	CASSQAGTGRNTIYF
TRBV2	TRBJ2-1	TRBD2	many	14	TGTGCCAGCCAGCAAACTAGCGTAGACAATGAGCAGTTCTTC	CASQQTSVDNEQFF
TRBV20-1	TRBJ1-1	.	many	15	TGCAGTGTTTTACGTCAAGGCGGGATGAACACTGAAGCTTTCTTT	CSVLRQGGMNTEAFF
TRBV14	TRBJ2-3	TRBD2	few	15	TGTGCCAGCAGCCACCGGACTAGCGGCACAGATACGCAGTATTTT	CASSHRTSGTDTQYF
TRBV5-1	TRBJ2-2	.	many	16	TGCGCCAGCAGCACAACCGGGACGGCGAACACCGGGGAGCTGTTTTTT	CASSTTGTANTGELFF
TRBV2	TRBJ2-1	.	many	13	TGTGCCAGCAGTGAATTAGCCTCGAGTGAGCAGTTCTTC	CASSELASSEQFF
TRBV24-1	TRBJ1-2	TRBD1	.	16	TGTGCCACCCTTAAAAGGACAGGGGAATCCAACTATGGCTACACCTTC	CATLKRTGESNYGYTF
TRBV5-1	TRBJ1-1	TRBD1	.	16	TGCGTCAGCAGCTTCGGACAGGTCAACCGGAACACTGAAGCTTTCTTT	CVSSFGQVNRNTEAFF
TRBV5-5	TRBJ2-1	.	few	14	TGTGCCAGCAGCTTATTAGCGTTTGGGGATGAGCAGTTCTTC	CASSLLAFGDEQFF
TRBV4-2	TRBJ1-2	.	.	14	TGTGCCAGCAGCCAAGTCCCCGTCGGCTATGGCTACACCTTC	CASSQVPVGYGYTF
TRBV3-1	TRBJ2-2	.	.	18	TGTGCCAGCAGTCAAAGCGCCCGGGGTTGGGCGAACACCGGGGAGCTGTTTTTT	CASSQSARGWANTGELFF
TRBV7-9	TRBJ2-1	TRBD1	few	17	TGTGCCAGCAGCTCGAGATCTACAGGGGGCGGATTCAATGAGCAGTTCTTC	CASSSRSTGGGFNEQFF
TRBV2	TRBJ2-5	TRBD1	many	15	TGTGCCAGCAGTGACCCCACAGGGGCACGGGAGACCCAGTACTTC	CASSDPTGARETQYF
TRBV18	TRBJ1-3	.	many	15	TGTGCCAGCTCACCGGAGCTTTCCTCTGGAAACACCATATATTTT	CASSPELSSGNTIYF